This T cell receptor (beta chain) derives from a study of cytomegalovirus exposure and HLA in healthy donors. CDR3 length: 12 residues. CDR1 LNHDA and CDR2 SQIVND come from the germline V gene (reference sequence). V lost 3 bases and J lost 0, with 2 bases in between. As to this clone: Its target is not known.

Regarding the study as a whole: There was a cluster of highly shared sequence variants that was likely a sequencing artifact.

Primers included in the PCR were 60 Vbeta and 13 Jbeta primers. TCRdb's copy holds only in-frame clones and misses some; the assay was immunoSEQ multiplex PCR. In the table there are over 200,000 clones, more than 75% of which are singletons. Sequenced sample: PBMCs. This sequence joins TRBV19 and TRBJ1-2; no definite D call. The TCR sequence derives from a male donor in good health and CMV-seronegative. CDR3 protein: CASSISNYGYTF. DNA for the CDR3: TGTGCCAGTAGTATCTCTAACTATGGCTACACCTTC.